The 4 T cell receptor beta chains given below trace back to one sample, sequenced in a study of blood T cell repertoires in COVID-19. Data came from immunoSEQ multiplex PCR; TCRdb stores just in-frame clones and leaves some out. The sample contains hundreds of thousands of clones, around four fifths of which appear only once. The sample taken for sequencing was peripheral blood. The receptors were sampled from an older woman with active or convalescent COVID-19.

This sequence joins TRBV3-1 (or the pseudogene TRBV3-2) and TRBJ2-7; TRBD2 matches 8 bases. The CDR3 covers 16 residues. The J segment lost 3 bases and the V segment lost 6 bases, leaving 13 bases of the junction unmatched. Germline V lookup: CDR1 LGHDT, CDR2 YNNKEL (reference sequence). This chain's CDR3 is CASRGAGGGIFYEQYF. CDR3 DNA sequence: TGTGCCAGCAGGGGGGCTGGCGGGGGGATTTTCTACGAGCAGTACTTC.

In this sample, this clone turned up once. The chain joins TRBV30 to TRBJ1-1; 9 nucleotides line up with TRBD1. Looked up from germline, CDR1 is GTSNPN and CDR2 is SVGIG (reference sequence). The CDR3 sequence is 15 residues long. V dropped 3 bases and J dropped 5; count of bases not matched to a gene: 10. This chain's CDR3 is CAWRTGGAGGTEAFF. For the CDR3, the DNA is TGTGCCTGGAGAACAGGGGGCGCGGGGGGAACTGAAGCTTTCTTT.

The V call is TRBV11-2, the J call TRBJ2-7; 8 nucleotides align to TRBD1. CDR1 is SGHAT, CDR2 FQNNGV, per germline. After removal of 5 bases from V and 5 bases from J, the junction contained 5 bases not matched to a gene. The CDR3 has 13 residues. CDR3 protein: CASSPDRGHEQYF. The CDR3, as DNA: TGTGCCAGCAGCCCAGACAGGGGCCACGAGCAGTACTTC.

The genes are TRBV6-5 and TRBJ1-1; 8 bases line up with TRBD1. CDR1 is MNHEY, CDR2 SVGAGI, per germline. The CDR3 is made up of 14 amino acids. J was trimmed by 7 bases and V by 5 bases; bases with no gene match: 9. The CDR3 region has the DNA TGTGCCAGCAGTCCACAGGGGGTTGGGGGTGAAGCTTTCTTT. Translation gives CASSPQGVGGEAFF.